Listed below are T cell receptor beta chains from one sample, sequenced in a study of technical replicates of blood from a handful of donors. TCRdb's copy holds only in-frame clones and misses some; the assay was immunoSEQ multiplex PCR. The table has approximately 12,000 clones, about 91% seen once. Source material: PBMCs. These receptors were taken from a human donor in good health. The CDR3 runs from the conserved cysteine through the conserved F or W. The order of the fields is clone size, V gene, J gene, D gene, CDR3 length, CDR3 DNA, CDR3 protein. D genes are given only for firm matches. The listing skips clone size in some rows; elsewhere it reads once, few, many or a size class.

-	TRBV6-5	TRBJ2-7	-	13	TGTGCCAGCAGTGCCGGGAATAACTACGAGCAGTACTTC	CASSAGNNYEQYF
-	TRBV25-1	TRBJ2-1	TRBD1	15	TGTGCCAGCAGTGGGACAGGGAGCTCCTACAATGAGCAGTTCTTC	CASSGTGSSYNEQFF
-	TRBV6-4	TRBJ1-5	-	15	TGTGCCAGCTCTATGCGAGCGGGCAGCAATCAGCCCCAGCATTTT	CASSMRAGSNQPQHF
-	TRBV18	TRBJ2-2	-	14	TGTGCCAGCTCACCACCGTCGACACCCGGGGAGCTGTTTTTT	CASSPPSTPGELFF
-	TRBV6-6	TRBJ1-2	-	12	TGTGCCAGCAGCGGAGAAGACTATGGCTACACCTTC	CASSGEDYGYTF
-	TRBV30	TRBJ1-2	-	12	TGTGCCTGGAGTAGACAGATTAATGGCTACACCTTC	CAWSRQINGYTF
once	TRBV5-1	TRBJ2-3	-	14	TGCGCCAGCAGCCGCGCGGGTAGCACAGATACGCAGTATTTT	CASSRAGSTDTQYF
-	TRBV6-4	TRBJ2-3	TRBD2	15	TGTGCCAGCAGTGAAGTTAGCGGGAGCGCAGATACGCAGTATTTT	CASSEVSGSADTQYF
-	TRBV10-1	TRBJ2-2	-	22	TGCGCCAGCAGTGGGAACCCCGCATTCGGGTCGCGGGGGCCCTTTTTCACCGGGGAGCTGTTTTTT	CASSGNPAFGSRGPFFTGELFF
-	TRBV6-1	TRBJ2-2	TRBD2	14	TGTGCCAGCGATCGACTAGCGGGAGAAGGGGAGCTGTTTTTT	CASDRLAGEGELFF
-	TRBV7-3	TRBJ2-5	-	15	TGTGCCAGCAGCGAGCACGGGAGCGGGCTGAAGACCCAGTACTTC	CASSEHGSGLKTQYF
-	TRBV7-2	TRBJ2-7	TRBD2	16	TGTGCCAGCAGCTCGCCCAGCGGGGCCAGGTCCTACGAGCAGTACTTC	CASSSPSGARSYEQYF
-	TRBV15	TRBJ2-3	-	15	TGTGCCACCAGCAGAGTCGTCCTGGAGGCAGATACGCAGTATTTT	CATSRVVLEADTQYF
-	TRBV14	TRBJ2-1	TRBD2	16	TGTGCCAGCAGCCAAGTAGCGGGACGCTCCTACAATGAGCAGTTCTTC	CASSQVAGRSYNEQFF
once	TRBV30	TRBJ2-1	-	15	TGTGCCTGGAGCCGTGGCGGGCCCACCTACAATGAGCAGTTCTTC	CAWSRGGPTYNEQFF